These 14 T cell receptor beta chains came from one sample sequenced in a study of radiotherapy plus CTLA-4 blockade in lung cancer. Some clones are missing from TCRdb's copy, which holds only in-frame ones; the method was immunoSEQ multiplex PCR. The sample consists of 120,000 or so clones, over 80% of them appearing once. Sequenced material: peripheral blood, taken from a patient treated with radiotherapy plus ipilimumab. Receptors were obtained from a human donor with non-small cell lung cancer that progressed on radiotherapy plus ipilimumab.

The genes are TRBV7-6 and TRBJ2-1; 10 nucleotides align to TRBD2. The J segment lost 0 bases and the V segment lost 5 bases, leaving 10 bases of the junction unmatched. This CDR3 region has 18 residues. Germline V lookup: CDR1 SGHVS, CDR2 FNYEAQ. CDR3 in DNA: TGTGCCAGCAGCCTCCGGGGAGCGGGAGGGCACTCCTACAATGAGCAGTTCTTC. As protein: CASSLRGAGGHSYNEQFF.

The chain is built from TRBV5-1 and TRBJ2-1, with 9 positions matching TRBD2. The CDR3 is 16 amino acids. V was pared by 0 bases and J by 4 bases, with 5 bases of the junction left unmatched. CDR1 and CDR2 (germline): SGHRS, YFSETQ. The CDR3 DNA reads TGCGCCAGCAGCTTGGTGGGGCTAGCGGGATACAATGAGCAGTTCTTC. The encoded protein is CASSLVGLAGYNEQFF.

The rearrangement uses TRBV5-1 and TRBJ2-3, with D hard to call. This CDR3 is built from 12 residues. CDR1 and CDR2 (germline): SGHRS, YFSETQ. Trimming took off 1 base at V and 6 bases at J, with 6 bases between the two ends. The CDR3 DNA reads TGCGCCAGCAGCTTGTTTGAGGATACGCAGTATTTT. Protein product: CASSLFEDTQYF. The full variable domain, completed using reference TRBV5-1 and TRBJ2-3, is KAGVTQTPRYLIKTRGQQVTLSCSPISGHRSVSWYQQTPGQGLQFLFEYFSETQRNKGNFPGRFSGRQFSNSRSEMNVSTLELGDSALYLCASSLFEDTQYFGPGTRLTVL.

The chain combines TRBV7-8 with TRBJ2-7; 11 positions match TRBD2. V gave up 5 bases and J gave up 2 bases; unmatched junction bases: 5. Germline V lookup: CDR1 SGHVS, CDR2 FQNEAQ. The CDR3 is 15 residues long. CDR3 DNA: TGTGCCAGCAGCCAGGGACTAGCGGACGCCTACGAGCAGTACTTC. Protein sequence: CASSQGLADAYEQYF.

The CDR3 DNA reads as TGTGCCAGCGGACAGTTTAACTATGGCTACACCTTC. Protein: CASGQFNYGYTF. This chain connects TRBV6-1 to TRBJ1-2; D is perhaps TRBD1 (6 bases). CDR3 size: 12 residues. In germline, CDR1 is MNHNS, CDR2 SASEGT. The ends were cut back, 8 bases at V and 1 base at J, with 8 bases in the middle.

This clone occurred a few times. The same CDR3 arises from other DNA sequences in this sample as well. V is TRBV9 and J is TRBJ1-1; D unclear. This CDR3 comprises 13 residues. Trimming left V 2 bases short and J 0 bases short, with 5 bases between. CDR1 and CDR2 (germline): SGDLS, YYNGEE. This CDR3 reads CASSVTVNTEAFF. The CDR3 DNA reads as TGTGCCAGCAGCGTGACGGTGAACACTGAAGCTTTCTTT.

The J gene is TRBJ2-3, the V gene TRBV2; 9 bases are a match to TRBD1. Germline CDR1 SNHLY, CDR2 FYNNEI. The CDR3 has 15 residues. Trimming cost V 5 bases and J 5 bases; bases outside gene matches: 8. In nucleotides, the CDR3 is TGTGCCAGCAGTAAAGAACAGGGGGCGATAGATACGCAGTATTTT. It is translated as CASSKEQGAIDTQYF.

The CDR3 sequence is CASSSGTSGRSYNEQFF. CDR3 DNA: TGTGCCAGCAGCTCGGGGACTAGCGGGAGGTCCTACAATGAGCAGTTCTTC. This chain joins TRBV7-9 and TRBJ2-1; 15 nucleotides line up with TRBD2. In germline, CDR1 is SEHNR, CDR2 FQNEAQ (reference sequence). V shed 4 bases and J 1 base; nucleotides not matched to a gene: 2. The CDR3 is 17 amino acids. The variable domain in full, with the rest retrieved from reference TRBV7-9 and TRBJ2-1, is DTGVSQNPRHKITKRGQNVTFRCDPISEHNRLYWYRQTLGQGPEFLTYFQNEAQLEKSRLLSDRFSAERPKGSFSTLEIQRTEQGDSAMYLCASSSGTSGRSYNEQFFGPGTRLTVL.

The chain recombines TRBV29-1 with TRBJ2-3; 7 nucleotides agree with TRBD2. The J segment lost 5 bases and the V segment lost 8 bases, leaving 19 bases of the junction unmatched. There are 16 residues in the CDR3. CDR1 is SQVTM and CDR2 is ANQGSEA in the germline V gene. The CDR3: CSLLDPLSGMGDTQYF. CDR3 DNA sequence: TGCAGCCTTCTCGACCCCCTGAGCGGGATGGGAGATACGCAGTATTTT.

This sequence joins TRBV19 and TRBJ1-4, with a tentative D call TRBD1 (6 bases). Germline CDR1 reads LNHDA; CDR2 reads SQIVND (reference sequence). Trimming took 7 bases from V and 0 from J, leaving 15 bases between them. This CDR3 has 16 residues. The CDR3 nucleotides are TGTGCCAGTAAGCAGGGACAAACCCCAACTAATGAAAAACTGTTTTTT. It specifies CASKQGQTPTNEKLFF.

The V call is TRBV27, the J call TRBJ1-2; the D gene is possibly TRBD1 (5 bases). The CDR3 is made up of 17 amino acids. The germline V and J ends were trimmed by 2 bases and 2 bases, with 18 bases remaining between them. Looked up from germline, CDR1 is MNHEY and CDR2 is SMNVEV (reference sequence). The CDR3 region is CASSLKGAGRLNYGYTF. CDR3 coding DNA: TGTGCCAGCAGTTTAAAGGGAGCGGGACGATTGAACTATGGCTACACCTTC.

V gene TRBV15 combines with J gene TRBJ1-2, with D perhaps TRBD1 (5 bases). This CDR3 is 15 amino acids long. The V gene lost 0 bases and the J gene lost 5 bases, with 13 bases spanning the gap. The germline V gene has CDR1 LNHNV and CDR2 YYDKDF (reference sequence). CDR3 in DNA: TGTGCCACCAGCAGAGAGTTGTCGACAGAGTATGGCTACACCTTC. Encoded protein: CATSRELSTEYGYTF.

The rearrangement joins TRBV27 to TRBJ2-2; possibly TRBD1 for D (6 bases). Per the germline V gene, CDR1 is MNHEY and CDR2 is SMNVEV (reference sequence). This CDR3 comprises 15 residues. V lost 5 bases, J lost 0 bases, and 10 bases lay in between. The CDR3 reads CASSRGQSNTGELFF. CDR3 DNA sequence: TGTGCCAGCAGTCGTGGACAGTCGAACACCGGGGAGCTGTTTTTT.

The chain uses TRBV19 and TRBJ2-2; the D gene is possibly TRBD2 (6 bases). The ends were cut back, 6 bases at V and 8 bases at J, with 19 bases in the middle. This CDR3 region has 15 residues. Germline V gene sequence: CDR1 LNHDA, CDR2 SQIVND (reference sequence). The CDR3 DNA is TGTGCCAGTAGCATTAGCGGTGCAGAAGCGGGGGAGCTGTTTTTT. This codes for CASSISGAEAGELFF. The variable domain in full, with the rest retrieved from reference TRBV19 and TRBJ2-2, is DGGITQSPKYLFRKEGQNVTLSCEQNLNHDAMYWYRQDPGQGLRLIYYSQIVNDFQKGDIAEGYSVSREKKESFPLTVTSAQKNPTAFYLCASSISGAEAGELFFGEGSRLTVL.